This T cell receptor (beta chain) is from a study of T cell repertoires in cytomegalovirus infection. On the study more broadly: Recently identified HLA-C-restricted CMV epitopes were used, and well-studied HLA-B-restricted CMV epitopes were used as well. Public TCR beta signature analysis indicated the presence of both CMV infection and matching HLA type. Study-level points and caveats: HLA-C-restricted CMV clonotypes gave the most frequent clonotype in two of eight donors. Cumulative public TCR beta family frequency identified carriers of CMV plus the relevant HLA.

TCRdb passed the reads through MiXCR, listing each CDR3 protein once. The data show hundreds of thousands of distinct CDR3 sequences, around a third seen once. V lost 1 base, J lost 1 base, and 13 bases lay in between. The CDR3 runs 16 residues. The germline V gene encodes CDR1 LNHNV and CDR2 YYDKDF (reference sequence). Concerning this clonotype: Its specificity is unknown.

The chain carries TRBV15 and TRBJ1-1; no clear D. The TCR sequence derives from a human donor in good health (CMV status not recorded). Some clones in this sample may be carry-over from other donors' samples. The sample in question was cultured CD8+ T cells from PBMCs, obtained from culture after CMV antigen stimulation. CDR3 DNA: TGTGCCACCAGCAGAGTTCGAGGACGGCAGAACACTGAAGCTTTCTTT. This sequence encodes CATSRVRGRQNTEAFF.